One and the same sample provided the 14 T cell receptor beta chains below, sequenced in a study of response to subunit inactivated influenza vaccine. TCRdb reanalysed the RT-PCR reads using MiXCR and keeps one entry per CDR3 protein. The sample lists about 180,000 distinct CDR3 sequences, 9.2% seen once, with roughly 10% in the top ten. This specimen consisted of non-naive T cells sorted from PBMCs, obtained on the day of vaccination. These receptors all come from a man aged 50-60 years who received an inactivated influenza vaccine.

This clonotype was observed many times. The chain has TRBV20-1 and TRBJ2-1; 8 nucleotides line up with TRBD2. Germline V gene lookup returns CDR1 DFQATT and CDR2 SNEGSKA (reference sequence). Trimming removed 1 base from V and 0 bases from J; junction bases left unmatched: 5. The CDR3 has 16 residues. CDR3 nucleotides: TGCAGTGCTAGAGGAATGAGCGGGAGCTCCTACAATGAGCAGTTCTTC. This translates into CSARGMSGSSYNEQFF.

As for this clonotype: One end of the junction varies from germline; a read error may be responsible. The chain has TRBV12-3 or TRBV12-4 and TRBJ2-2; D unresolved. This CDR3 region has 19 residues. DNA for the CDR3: TGTGCCAGCTGTTTAGTCTTAGTTTGGTCCGGCCCGAACACCGGGGAGCTGTTTTTT. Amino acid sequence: CASCLVLVWSGPNTGELFF.

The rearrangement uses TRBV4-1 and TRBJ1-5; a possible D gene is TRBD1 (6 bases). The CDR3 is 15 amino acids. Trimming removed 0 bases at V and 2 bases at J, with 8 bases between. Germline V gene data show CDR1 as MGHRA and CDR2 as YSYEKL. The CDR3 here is CASSQEGGGNQPQHF. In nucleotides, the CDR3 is TGCGCCAGCAGCCAAGAGGGGGGCGGCAATCAGCCCCAGCATTTT.

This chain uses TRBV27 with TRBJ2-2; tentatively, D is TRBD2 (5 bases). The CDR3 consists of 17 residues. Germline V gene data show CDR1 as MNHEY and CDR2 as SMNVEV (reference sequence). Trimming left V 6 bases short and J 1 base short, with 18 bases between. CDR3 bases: TGTGCCAGCAGACTCTCCCTCGGGGAACTGAACACCGGGGAGCTGTTTTTT. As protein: CASRLSLGELNTGELFF.

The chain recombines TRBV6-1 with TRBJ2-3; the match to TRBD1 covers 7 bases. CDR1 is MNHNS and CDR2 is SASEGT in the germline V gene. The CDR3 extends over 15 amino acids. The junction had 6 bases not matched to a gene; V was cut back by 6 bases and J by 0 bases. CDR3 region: CASSLGTASTDTQYF. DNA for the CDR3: TGTGCCAGCAGCCTCGGGACAGCTAGCACAGATACGCAGTATTTT.

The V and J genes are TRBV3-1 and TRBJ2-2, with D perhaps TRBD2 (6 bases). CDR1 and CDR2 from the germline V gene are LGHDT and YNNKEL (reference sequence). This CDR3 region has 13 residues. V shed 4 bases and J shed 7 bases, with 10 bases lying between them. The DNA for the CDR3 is TGTGCCAGCAGCCCCCGGGGGAACGGGGAGCTGTTTTTT. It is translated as CASSPRGNGELFF.

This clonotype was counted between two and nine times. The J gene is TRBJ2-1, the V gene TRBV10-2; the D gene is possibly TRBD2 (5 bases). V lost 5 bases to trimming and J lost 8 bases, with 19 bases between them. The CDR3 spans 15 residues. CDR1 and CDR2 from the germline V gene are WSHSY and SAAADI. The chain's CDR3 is CASSRGLDFVDEQFF. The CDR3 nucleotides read TGCGCCAGCAGTCGTGGACTCGACTTTGTGGATGAGCAGTTCTTC.

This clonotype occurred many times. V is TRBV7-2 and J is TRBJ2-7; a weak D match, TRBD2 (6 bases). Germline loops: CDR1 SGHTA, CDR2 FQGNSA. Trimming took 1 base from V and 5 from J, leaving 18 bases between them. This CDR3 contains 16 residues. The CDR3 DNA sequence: TGTGCCAGCAGCTTAGACGGATTGGGGGGTGTGAACGAGCAGTACTTC. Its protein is CASSLDGLGGVNEQYF. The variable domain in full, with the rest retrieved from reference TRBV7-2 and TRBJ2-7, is GAGVSQSPSNKVTEKGKDVELRCDPISGHTALYWYRQSLGQGLEFLIYFQGNSAPDKSGLPSDRFSAERTGGSVSTLTIQRTQQEDSAVYLCASSLDGLGGVNEQYFGPGTRLTVT.

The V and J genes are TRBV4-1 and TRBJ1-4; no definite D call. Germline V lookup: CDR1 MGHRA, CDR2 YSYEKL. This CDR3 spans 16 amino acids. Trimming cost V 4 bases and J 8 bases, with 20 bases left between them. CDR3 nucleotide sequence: TGCGCCAGCAGCCCCGAGCTGGCCTCCAGCCCCGAAAAACTGTTTTTT. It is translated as CASSPELASSPEKLFF.

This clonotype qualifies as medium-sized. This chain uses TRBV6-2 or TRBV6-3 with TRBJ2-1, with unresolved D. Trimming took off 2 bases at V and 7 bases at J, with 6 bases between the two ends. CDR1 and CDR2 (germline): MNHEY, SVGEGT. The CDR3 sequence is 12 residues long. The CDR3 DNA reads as TGTGCCAGCAGTTACGAGCCTAATGAGCAGTTCTTC. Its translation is CASSYEPNEQFF.

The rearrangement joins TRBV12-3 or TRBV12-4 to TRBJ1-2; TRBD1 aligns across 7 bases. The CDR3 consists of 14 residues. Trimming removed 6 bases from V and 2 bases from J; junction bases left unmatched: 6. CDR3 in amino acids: CASRAGQRNYGYTF. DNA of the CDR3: TGTGCCAGCAGAGCGGGACAGCGCAACTATGGCTACACCTTC.

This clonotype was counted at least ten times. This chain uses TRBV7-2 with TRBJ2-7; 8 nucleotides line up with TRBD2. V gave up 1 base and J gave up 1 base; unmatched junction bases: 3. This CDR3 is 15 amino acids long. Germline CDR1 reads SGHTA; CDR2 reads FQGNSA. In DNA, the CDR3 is TGTGCCAGCAGCTTAGGACTAGCGTTTTCCTACGAGCAGTACTTC. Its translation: CASSLGLAFSYEQYF.

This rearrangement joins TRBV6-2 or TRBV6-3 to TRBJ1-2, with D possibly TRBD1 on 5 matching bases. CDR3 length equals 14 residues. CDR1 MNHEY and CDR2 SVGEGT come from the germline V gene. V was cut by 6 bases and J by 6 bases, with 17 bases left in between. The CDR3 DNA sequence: TGTGCCAGCAGACGACCGGGACGGCTGGATGGCTACACCTTC. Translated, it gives CASRRPGRLDGYTF.

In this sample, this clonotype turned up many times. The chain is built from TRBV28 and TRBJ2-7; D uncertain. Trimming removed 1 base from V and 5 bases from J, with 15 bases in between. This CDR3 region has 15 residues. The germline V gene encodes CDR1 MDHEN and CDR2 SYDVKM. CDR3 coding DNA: TGTGCCAGCAGTTTATCCACCCCATCTGGGAACGAGCAGTACTTC. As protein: CASSLSTPSGNEQYF.